A selection of T cell receptor beta chains follows, all from one sample in a study of T cell therapy after organ transplantation. Produced via immunoSEQ multiplex PCR; TCRdb's table is partial and in-frame only. The repertoire consists of 1,000 or so clones, with roughly 60% occurring once and the leading ten covering around 39%. For these TCRs, the target antigens are not known. Specimen: CD8+ T cells from blood, collected after autologous CMV-specific T cell therapy. The receptors were gathered from a human patient who had received a solid organ transplant and had CMV disease. Some T cells may possibly be graft donor cells. The CDR3 runs from the conserved cysteine through the conserved F or W. A D gene is named only where the DNA matches it firmly. Size is stated for part of the rows, as once, few or many counts, or as a class when the clone is expanded.

J gene | V gene | D gene | clone size | CDR3 DNA | CDR3 protein
TRBJ1-1 | TRBV6-5 | TRBD1 | - | TGTGCCAGCAGTTACTCTACCGGGACAGGGCGTGGAACTTTCTTT | CASSYSTGTGRGTFF
TRBJ2-7 | TRBV10-3 | - | - | TGTGCCATCAGTGTGTCAGGGAACGAGCAGTACTTC | CAISVSGNEQYF
TRBJ2-7 | TRBV6-5 | TRBD1 | large | TGTGCCAGCACCACGGGGACAGGGGGATACGAGCAGTACTTC | CASTTGTGGYEQYF
TRBJ2-1 | TRBV6-4 | TRBD2 | - | TGTGCCAGCAGTGCGAGACTAGCGGGAGTCGGTGAGCAGTTCTTC | CASSARLAGVGEQFF
TRBJ1-5 | TRBV19 | - | - | TGTGCCAGTAGTACCACACCCATCGTTCAGCCCCAGCATTTT | CASSTTPIVQPQHF
TRBJ2-7 | TRBV27 | TRBD1 | large | TGTGCCAGCAGATCCGGGACAGGGGTGACCGAGCAGTACTTC | CASRSGTGVTEQYF
TRBJ2-7 | TRBV7-8 | - | - | TGTGCCAGCAGCGTCTCGGGCGTGGGTGAGCAGTACTTC | CASSVSGVGEQYF
TRBJ1-1 | TRBV14 | TRBD1 | - | TGTGCCAGCAGTTTTGGACAGGGCATACCGGCTTTCTTT | CASSFGQGIPAFF
TRBJ2-7 | TRBV27 | - | few | TGTGCCAGCAGTTCTAAGCCCGCCGGGGGTTTACTACTCGGACTAACTCCCTACGAGCAGTACTTC | CASSSKPAGGLLLGLTPYEQYF
TRBJ2-6 | TRBV5-1 | - | - | TGCGCCAGCATCAACGTATCGTTCACAAAGTCGGGCCACGTCCTGACTTTC | CASINVSFTKSGHVLTF
TRBJ1-2 | TRBV29-1 | - | few | TGCAGCGTATTGACGACGACGCCCTATGGCTACACCTTC | CSVLTTTPYGYTF
TRBJ1-5 | TRBV5-8 | - | large | TGTGCCAGCAGCAGATTTGGGGGTAACAATCAGCCCCAGCATTTT | CASSRFGGNNQPQHF
TRBJ1-1 | TRBV27 | - | - | TGTGCCAGCAGTTTAGGTCCTGCCATGAACACTGAAGCTTTCTTT | CASSLGPAMNTEAFF
TRBJ2-7 | TRBV7-9 | TRBD1 | - | TGTGCCAGCAGCTTCTCTATGGGACAGGGTTTCGGCGAGCAGTACTTC | CASSFSMGQGFGEQYF
TRBJ1-1 | TRBV5-7 | - | few | TGTGCCAGCAGCAGTTGGGGAGAGGGGGGAACTGAAGCTTTCTTT | CASSSWGEGGTEAFF
TRBJ1-2 | TRBV29-1 | - | few | TGCAGCGTTCGGCGGTTCGAAGGCTACACCTTC | CSVRRFEGYTF